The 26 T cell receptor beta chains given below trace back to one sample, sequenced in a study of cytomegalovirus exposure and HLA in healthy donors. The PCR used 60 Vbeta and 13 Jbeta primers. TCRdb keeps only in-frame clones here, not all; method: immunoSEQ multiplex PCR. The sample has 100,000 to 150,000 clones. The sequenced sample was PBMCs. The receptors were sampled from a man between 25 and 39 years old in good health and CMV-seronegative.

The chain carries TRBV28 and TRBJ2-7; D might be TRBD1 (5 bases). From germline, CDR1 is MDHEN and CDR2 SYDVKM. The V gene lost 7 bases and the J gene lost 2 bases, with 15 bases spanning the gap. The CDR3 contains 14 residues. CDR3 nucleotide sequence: TGTGCCAGCACGCCCGCTCAGGACACCTACGAGCAGTACTTC. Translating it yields CASTPAQDTYEQYF.

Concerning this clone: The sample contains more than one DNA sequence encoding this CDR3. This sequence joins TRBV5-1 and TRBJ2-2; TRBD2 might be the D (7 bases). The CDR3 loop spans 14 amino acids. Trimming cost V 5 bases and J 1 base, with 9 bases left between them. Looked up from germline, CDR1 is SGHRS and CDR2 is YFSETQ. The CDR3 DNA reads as TGCGCCAGCAGGGGGGGGCTGAACACCGGGGAGCTGTTTTTT. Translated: CASRGGLNTGELFF.

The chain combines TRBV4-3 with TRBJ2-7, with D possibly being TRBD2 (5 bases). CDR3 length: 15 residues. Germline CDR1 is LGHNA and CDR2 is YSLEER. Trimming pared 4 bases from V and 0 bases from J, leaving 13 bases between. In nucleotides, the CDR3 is TGCGCCAGCAGCCCCCGGACGGGATACTCCTACGAGCAGTACTTC. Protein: CASSPRTGYSYEQYF.

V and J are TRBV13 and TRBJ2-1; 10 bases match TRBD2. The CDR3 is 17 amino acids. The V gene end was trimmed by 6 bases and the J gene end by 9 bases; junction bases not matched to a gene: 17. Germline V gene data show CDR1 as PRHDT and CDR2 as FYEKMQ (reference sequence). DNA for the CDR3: TGTGCCAGCAGGCCGTCGGTAAGCGGGAGGGACTCGGGTGAGCAGTTCTTC. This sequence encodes CASRPSVSGRDSGEQFF.

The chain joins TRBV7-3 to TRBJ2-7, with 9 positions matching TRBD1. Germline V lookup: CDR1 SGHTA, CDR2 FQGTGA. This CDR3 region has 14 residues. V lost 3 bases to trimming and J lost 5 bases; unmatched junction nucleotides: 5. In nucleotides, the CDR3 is TGTGCCAGCAGCTTGGGACAGGGTCTCGACGAGCAGTACTTC. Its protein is CASSLGQGLDEQYF.

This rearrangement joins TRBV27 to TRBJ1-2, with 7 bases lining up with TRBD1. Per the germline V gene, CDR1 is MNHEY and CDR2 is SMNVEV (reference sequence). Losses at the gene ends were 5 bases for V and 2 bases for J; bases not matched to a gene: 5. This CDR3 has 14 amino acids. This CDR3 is CASSRQGRNYGYTF. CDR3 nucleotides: TGTGCCAGCAGTAGACAGGGACGGAACTATGGCTACACCTTC.

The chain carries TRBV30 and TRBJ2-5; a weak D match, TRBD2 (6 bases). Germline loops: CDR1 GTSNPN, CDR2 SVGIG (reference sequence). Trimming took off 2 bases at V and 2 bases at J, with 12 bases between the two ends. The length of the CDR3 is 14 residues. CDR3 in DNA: TGTGCCTGGAGTACCTGGGACTTACAAGAGACCCAGTACTTC. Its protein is CAWSTWDLQETQYF.

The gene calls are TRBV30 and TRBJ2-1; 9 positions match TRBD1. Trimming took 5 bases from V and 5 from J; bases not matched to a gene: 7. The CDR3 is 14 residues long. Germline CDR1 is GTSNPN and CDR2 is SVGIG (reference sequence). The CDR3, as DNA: TGTGCCTGGGATCCGGGACAGGGAAACAATGAGCAGTTCTTC. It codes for CAWDPGQGNNEQFF.

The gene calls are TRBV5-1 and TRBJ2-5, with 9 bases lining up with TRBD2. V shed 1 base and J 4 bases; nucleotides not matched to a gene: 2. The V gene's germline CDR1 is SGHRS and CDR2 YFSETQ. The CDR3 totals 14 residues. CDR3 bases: TGCGCCAGCAGCTTGAAACTAGCGGGAGAGACCCAGTACTTC. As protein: CASSLKLAGETQYF.

For the CDR3, the DNA is TGTGCCAGCAGCTTAGGGGAGTCGGGAAACACCATATATTTT. It specifies CASSLGESGNTIYF. The chain uses TRBV11-2 and TRBJ1-3; no definite D call. CDR1 and CDR2 from the germline V gene are SGHAT and FQNNGV. The germline V and J ends were trimmed by 1 base and 4 bases, with 8 bases remaining between them. The CDR3 is 14 residues long.

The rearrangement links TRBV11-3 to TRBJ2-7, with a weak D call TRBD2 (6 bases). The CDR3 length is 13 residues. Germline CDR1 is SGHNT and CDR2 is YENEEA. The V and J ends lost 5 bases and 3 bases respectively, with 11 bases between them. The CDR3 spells CASSLLGGYEQYF. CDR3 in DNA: TGTGCCAGCAGCCTCCTGGGGGGCTACGAGCAGTACTTC.

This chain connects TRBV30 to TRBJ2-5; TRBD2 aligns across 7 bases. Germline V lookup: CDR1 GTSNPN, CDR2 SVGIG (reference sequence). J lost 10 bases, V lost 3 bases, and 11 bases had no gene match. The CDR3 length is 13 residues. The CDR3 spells CAWRELATGSQYF. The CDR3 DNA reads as TGTGCCTGGAGGGAACTAGCGACTGGAAGCCAGTACTTC.

CDR3 region: CASTRWTGTAETQYF. The DNA for the CDR3 is TGTGCCAGCACGCGATGGACAGGGACGGCAGAGACCCAGTACTTC. The chain uses TRBV7-6 and TRBJ2-5; TRBD1 agrees at 8 bases. J lost 4 bases, V lost 7 bases, and 11 bases had no gene match. The germline V gene encodes CDR1 SGHVS and CDR2 FNYEAQ. The CDR3 consists of 15 residues.

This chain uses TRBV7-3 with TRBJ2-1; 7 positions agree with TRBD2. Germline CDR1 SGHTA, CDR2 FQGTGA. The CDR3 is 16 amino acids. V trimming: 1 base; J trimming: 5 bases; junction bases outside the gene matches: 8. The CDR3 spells CASSLNPAGRDNEQFF. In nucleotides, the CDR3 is TGTGCCAGCAGCTTAAATCCAGCGGGAAGGGACAATGAGCAGTTCTTC.

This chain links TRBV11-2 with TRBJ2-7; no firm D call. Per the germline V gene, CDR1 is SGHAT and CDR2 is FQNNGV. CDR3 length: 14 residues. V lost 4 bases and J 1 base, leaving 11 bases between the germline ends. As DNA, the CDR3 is TGTGCCAGCAGCTCAGGTACGCTTTCCTACGAGCAGTACTTC. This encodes CASSSGTLSYEQYF.

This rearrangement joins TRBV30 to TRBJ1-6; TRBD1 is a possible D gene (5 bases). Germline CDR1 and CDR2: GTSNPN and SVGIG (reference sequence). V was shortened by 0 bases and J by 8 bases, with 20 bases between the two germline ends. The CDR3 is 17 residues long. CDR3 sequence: CAWSVARDNSGDSPLHF. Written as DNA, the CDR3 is TGTGCCTGGAGTGTAGCCAGGGATAATAGCGGAGATTCACCCCTCCACTTT.

In DNA form, the CDR3 reads TGTGCCAGCAGCTCCCCGACTAGCGGAAGCACAGATACGCAGTATTTT. Translating it yields CASSSPTSGSTDTQYF. This chain links TRBV7-9 with TRBJ2-3; 9 bases line up with TRBD2. Germline CDR1 reads SEHNR; CDR2 reads FQNEAQ (reference sequence). CDR3 length: 16 amino acids. Trimming cost V 4 bases and J 0 bases; bases outside gene matches: 5.

The CDR3 spells CASSLASNSPLHF. CDR3 bases: TGTGCCAGCAGTTTAGCGTCTAATTCACCCCTCCACTTT. The rearrangement joins TRBV28 to TRBJ1-6; D call uncertain. Germline lookup yields CDR1 MDHEN and CDR2 SYDVKM. The length of the CDR3 is 13 residues. V dropped 2 bases and J dropped 6 bases, with 5 bases sitting between them.

The CDR3 protein is CAWSPDINTEAFF. CDR3 in DNA: TGTGCCTGGAGTCCCGACATCAACACTGAAGCTTTCTTT. V gene TRBV30 combines with J gene TRBJ1-1; D call uncertain. Germline V gene sequence: CDR1 GTSNPN, CDR2 SVGIG (reference sequence). This CDR3 contains 13 residues. Deletions cut 2 bases from V and 2 bases from J, with 9 bases between. The full variable domain, in which reference TRBV30 and TRBJ1-1 provide the parts outside the CDR3, is SQTIHQWPATLVQPVGSPLSLECTVEGTSNPNLYWYRQAAGRGLQLLFYSVGIGQISSEVPQNLSASRPQDRQFILSSKKLLLSDSGFYLCAWSPDINTEAFFGQGTRLTVV.

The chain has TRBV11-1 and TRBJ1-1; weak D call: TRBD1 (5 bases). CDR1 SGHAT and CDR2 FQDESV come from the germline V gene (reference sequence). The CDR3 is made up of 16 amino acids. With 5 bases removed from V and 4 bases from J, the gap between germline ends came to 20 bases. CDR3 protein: CASSPGLWALGTEAFF. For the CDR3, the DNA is TGTGCCAGCAGCCCGGGACTTTGGGCTTTAGGCACTGAAGCTTTCTTT.

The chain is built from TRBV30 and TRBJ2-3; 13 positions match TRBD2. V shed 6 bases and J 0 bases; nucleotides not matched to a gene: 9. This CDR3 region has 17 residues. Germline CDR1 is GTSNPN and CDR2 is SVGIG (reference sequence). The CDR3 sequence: CACGLAGEGGSTDTQYF. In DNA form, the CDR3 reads TGTGCCTGCGGACTAGCGGGAGAAGGGGGTAGCACAGATACGCAGTATTTT.

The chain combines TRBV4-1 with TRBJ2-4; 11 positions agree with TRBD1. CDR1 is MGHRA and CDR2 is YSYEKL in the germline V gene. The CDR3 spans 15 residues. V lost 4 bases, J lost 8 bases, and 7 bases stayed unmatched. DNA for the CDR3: TGCGCCAGCAGCCTCCTGGGGGGACAGGGGGACATTCAGTACTTC. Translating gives CASSLLGGQGDIQYF.

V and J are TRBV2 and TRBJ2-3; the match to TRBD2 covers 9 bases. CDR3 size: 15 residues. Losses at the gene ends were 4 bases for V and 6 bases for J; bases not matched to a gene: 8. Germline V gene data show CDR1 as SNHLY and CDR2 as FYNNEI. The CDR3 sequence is CASSGLPAGGDTQYF. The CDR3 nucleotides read TGTGCCAGCAGTGGACTACCCGCGGGAGGGGATACGCAGTATTTT. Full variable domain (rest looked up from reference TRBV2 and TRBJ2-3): EPEVTQTPSHQVTQMGQEVILRCVPISNHLYFYWYRQILGQKVEFLVSFYNNEISEKSEIFDDQFSVERPDGSNFTLKIRSTKLEDSAMYFCASSGLPAGGDTQYFGPGTRLTVL.

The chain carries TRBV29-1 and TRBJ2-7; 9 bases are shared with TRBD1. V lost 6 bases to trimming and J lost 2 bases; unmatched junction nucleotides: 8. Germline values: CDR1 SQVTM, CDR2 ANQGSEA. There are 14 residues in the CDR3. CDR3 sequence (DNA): TGCAGCGTAACTGACAGGGGGGGGCCCTACGAGCAGTACTTC. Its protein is CSVTDRGGPYEQYF.

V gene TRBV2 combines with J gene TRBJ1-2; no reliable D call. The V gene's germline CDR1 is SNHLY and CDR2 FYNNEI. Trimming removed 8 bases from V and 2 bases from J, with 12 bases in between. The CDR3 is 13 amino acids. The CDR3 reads CASRFHPNYGYTF. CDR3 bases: TGTGCCAGCCGGTTCCATCCCAACTATGGCTACACCTTC. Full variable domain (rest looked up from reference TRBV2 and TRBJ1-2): EPEVTQTPSHQVTQMGQEVILRCVPISNHLYFYWYRQILGQKVEFLVSFYNNEISEKSEIFDDQFSVERPDGSNFTLKIRSTKLEDSAMYFCASRFHPNYGYTFGSGTRLTVV.

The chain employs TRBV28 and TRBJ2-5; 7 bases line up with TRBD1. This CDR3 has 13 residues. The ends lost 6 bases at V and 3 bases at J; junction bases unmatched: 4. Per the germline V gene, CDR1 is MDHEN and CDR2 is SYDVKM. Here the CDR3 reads CASRQQGKETQYF. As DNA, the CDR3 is TGTGCCAGCAGGCAACAGGGGAAAGAGACCCAGTACTTC.